The entry that follows covers one T cell receptor (beta chain) sequence. The target antigen is unknown. The CDR3 is made up of 11 amino acids. V shed 7 bases and J shed 10 bases, with 11 bases lying between them. Germline loops: CDR1 WSHSY, CDR2 SAAADI. This sample stems from a study of Ad26.COV2.S vaccination and SARS-CoV-2 variants. General study results and limits: Possibly, TCR breadth and depth analyses underestimated total T cell responses. Placebo and vaccine recipients had non-spike TCR breadth that was similar.

Treatment indicated: roughly 19 received Ad26.COV2.S at low or high dose, single or two shots; about 5 received placebo; per-sample allocation not given. The samples were gathered on day 63 after the first injection of vaccine or placebo. An Ad26 vector was used to express Wuhan-strain SARS-CoV-2 spike as the vaccine. The table came from immunoSEQ multiplex PCR; TCRdb's copy has only in-frame clones and leaves some out. The sample gives some 480,000 clones, 87% of which show up once; around 13% is in the top ten. The V call is TRBV10-2, the J call TRBJ2-1; tentatively, D is TRBD2 (5 bases). The sequence was collected from a person aged 18-60 years who received the Ad26.COV2.S COVID-19 vaccine or a placebo. Sequencing used peripheral blood, obtained in a trial of Ad26.COV2.S vaccine versus placebo. The CDR3 spells CASTAPGEQFF. The CDR3 DNA reads as TGCGCCAGCACCGCCCCGGGGGAGCAGTTCTTC.